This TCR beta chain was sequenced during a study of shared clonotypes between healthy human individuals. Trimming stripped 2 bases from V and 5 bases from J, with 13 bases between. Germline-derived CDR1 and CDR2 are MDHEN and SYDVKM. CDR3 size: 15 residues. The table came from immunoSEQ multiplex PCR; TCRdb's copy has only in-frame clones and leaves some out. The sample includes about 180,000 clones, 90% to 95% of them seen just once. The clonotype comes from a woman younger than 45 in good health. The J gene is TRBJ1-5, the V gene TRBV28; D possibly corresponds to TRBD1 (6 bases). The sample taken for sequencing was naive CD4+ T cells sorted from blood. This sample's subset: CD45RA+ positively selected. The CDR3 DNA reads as TGTGCCAGCAGTTTAGTCAGGGGCGTGTATCAGCCCCAGCATTTT. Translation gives CASSLVRGVYQPQHF. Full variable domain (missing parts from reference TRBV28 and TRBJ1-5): DVKVTQSSRYLVKRTGEKVFLECVQDMDHENMFWYRQDPGLGLRLIYFSYDVKMKEKGDIPEGYSVSREKKERFSLILESASTNQTSMYLCASSLVRGVYQPQHFGDGTRLSIL.